This T cell receptor beta chain was recovered during a study of T-cell memory formation after mild COVID-19. This clonotype was seen ten or more times. MiXCR was run by TCRdb on the 5' RACE reads, yielding one entry per CDR3 protein. Of 50,000 to 75,000 distinct CDR3 sequences in the sample, approximately 9% were seen once. The CDR3 contains 16 residues. The V segment lost 0 bases and the J segment 7 bases; nucleotides outside the gene matches: 8. CDR1 and CDR2 from the germline V gene are SQVTM and ANQGSEA. The receptor was isolated from a man in his late teens or twenties who had mild COVID-19 (a few samples of this study predate the infection). Cell type and time point are not known. The source material was PBMCs or a T cell subset sorted from them (not recorded which). V usage is TRBV29-1 and J usage is TRBJ1-6, with 8 bases fitting TRBD1. CDR3 nucleotide sequence: TGCAGCGTTGAAGACCAGACAGGGGAGAGGAATTCACCCCTCCACTTT. Its protein is CSVEDQTGERNSPLHF.